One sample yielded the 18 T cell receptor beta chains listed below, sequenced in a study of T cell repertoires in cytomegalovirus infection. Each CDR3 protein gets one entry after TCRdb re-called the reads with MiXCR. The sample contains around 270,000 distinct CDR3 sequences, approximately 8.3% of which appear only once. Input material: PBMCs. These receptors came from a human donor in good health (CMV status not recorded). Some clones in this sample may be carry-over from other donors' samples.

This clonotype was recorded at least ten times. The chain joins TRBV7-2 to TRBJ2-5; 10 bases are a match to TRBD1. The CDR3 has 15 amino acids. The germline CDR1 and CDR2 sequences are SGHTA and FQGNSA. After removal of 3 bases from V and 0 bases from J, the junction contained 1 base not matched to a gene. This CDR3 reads CASSFDRGHQETQYF. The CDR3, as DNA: TGTGCCAGCAGCTTCGACAGGGGGCACCAAGAGACCCAGTACTTC.

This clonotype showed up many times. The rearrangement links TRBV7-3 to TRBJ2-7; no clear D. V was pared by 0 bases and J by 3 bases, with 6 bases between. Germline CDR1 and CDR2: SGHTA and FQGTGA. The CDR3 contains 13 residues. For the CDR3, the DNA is TGTGCCAGCAGCTTAACCAGAGACTACGAGCAGTACTTC. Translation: CASSLTRDYEQYF.

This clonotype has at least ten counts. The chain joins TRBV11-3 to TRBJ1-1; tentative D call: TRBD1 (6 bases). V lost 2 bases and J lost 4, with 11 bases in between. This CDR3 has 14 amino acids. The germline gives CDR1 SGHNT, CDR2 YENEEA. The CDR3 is CASSLNRDSTEAFF. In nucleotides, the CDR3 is TGTGCCAGCAGCTTAAACAGGGATTCCACTGAAGCTTTCTTT.

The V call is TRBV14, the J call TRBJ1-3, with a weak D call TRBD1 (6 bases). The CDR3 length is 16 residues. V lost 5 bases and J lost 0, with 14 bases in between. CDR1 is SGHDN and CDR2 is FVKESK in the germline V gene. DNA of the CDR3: TGTGCCAGCAGCAGCGGACAGTTACGCTCTGGAAACACCATATATTTT. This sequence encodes CASSSGQLRSGNTIYF.

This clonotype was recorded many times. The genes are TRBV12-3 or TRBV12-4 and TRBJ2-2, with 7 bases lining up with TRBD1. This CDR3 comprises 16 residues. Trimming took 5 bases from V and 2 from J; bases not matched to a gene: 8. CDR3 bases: TGTGCCAGCAGTCCCCCCCGGGACAGAAACACCGGGGAGCTGTTTTTT. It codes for CASSPPRDRNTGELFF.

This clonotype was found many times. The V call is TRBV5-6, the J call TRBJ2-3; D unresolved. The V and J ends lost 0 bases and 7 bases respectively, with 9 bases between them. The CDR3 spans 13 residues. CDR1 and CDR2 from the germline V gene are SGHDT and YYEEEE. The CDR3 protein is CASSLAATYTQYF. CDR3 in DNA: TGTGCCAGCAGCTTGGCCGCGACCTATACGCAGTATTTT.

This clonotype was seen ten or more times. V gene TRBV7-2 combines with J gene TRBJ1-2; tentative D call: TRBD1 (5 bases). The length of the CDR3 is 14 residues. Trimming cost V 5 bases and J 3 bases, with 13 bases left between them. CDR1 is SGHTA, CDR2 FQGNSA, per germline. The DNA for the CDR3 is TGTGCCAGCAGCCCGGGACCTCGAGACTATGGCTACACCTTC. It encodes CASSPGPRDYGYTF.

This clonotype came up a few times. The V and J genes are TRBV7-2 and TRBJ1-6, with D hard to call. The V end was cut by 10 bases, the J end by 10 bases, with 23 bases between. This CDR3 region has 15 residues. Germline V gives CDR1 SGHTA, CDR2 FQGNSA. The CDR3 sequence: CAIKTSGSAVSPLHF. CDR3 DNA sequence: TGTGCCATCAAGACGTCCGGCAGTGCAGTCTCACCCCTCCACTTT.

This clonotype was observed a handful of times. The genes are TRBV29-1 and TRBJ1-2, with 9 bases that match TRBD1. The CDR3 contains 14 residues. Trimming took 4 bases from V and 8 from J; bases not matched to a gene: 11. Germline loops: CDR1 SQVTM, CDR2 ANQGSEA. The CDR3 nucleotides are TGCAGCGTTGGGATGGAACAGGGGGCGCGGGGCTACACCTTC. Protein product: CSVGMEQGARGYTF.

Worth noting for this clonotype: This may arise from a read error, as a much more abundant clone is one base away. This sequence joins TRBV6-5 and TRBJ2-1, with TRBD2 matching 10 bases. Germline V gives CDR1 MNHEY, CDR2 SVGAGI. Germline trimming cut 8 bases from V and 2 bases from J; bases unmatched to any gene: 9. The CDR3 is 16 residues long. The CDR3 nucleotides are TGTGCCAGCGGCCGAATAAGCGGGGGGGCCTACAATGAGCAGTTCTTC. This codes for CASGRISGGAYNEQFF.

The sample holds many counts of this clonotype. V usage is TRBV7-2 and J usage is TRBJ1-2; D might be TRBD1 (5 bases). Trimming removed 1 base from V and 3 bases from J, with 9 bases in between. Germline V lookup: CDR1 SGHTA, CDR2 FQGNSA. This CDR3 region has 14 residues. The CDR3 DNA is TGTGCCAGCAGCTTAGAACGAGGGGACTATGGCTACACCTTC. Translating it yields CASSLERGDYGYTF.

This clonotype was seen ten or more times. The DNA of the CDR3 is TGTGCCAGCAGCTTTATAAACAATGAGCAGTTCTTC. It codes for CASSFINNEQFF. This chain links TRBV7-2 with TRBJ2-1; D not certain. V lost 3 bases to trimming and J lost 5 bases, with 5 bases between them. Germline-derived CDR1 and CDR2 are SGHTA and FQGNSA. This CDR3 is 12 amino acids long.

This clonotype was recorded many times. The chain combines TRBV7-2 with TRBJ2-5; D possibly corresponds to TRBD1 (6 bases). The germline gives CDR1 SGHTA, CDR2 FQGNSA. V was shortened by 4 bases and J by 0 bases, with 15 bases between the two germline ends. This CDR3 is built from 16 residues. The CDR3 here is CASSYSGTTNQETQYF. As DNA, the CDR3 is TGTGCCAGCAGCTACTCCGGGACAACAAACCAAGAGACCCAGTACTTC.

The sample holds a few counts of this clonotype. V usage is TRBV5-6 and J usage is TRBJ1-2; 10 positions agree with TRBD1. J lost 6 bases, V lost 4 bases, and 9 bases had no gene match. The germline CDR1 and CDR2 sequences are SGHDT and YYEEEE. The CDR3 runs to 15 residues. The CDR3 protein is CASSSRGQGVHGYTF. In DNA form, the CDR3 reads TGTGCCAGCAGCAGCCGCGGACAGGGGGTTCATGGCTACACCTTC.

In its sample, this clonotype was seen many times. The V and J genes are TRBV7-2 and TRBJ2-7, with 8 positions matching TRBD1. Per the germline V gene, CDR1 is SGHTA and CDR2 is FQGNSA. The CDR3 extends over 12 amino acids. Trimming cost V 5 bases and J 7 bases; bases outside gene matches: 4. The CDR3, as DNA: TGTGCCAGCAGCGGACAGGGTCGGGAGCAGTACTTC. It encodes CASSGQGREQYF.

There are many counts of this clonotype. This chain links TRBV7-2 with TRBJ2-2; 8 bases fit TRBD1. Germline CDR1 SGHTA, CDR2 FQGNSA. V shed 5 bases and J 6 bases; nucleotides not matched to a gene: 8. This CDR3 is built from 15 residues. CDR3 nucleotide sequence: TGTGCCAGCAGCATCGGACAGGGACAGGCCGGGGAGCTGTTTTTT. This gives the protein CASSIGQGQAGELFF.

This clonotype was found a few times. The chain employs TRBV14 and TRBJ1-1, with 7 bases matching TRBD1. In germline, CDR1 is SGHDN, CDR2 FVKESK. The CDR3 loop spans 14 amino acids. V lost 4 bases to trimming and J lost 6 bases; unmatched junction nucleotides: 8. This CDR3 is CASSRVRGGAEAFF. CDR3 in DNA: TGTGCCAGCAGCCGGGTCAGGGGGGGGGCTGAAGCTTTCTTT. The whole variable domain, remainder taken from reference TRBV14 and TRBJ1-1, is EAGVTQFPSHSVIEKGQTVTLRCDPISGHDNLYWYRRVMGKEIKFLLHFVKESKQDESGMPNNRFLAERTGGTYSTLKVQPAELEDSGVYFCASSRVRGGAEAFFGQGTRLTVV.

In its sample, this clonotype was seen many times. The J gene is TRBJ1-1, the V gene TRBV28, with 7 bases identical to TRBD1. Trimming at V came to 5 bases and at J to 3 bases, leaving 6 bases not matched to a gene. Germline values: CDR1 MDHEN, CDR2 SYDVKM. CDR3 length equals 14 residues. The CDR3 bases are TGTGCCAGCAGTCCACCGGGACAGTACACTGAAGCTTTCTTT. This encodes CASSPPGQYTEAFF.